This TCR beta chain came from a study of vaccination and CD4 T cells after COVID-19. Treatment meaning: roughly ten-day PBMC culture with coronavirus spike peptide pools or control peptides (ViraFEST assay). With peptide pools, ViraFEST first expanded antigen-specific T cells and afterwards sequenced their TCRs. Sequencing of the DNA from cultured CD4+ T cells was carried out with the Oncomine TCR Beta short-read assay. TCRdb fed the PCR reads into MiXCR, producing one record per CDR3 protein. There are over 10,000 distinct CDR3 sequences in the sample; around half occur only once, and roughly 30% lies in the top ten. As concerns this clonotype: Its matching antigen is unknown.

With 0 bases clipped from V and 6 bases from J, the junction kept 5 bases outside the gene matches. The CDR3 is 16 residues long. This rearrangement joins TRBV12-3 or TRBV12-4 to TRBJ1-5, with 10 bases matching TRBD1. The sequence derives from a human donor who had recovered from COVID-19. The material sequenced was CD4+ T cells from blood, cultured in vitro. CDR3 in amino acids: CASSLAWGQGSQPQHF. CDR3 DNA: TGTGCCAGCAGTTTAGCTTGGGGACAGGGGAGTCAGCCCCAGCATTTT.